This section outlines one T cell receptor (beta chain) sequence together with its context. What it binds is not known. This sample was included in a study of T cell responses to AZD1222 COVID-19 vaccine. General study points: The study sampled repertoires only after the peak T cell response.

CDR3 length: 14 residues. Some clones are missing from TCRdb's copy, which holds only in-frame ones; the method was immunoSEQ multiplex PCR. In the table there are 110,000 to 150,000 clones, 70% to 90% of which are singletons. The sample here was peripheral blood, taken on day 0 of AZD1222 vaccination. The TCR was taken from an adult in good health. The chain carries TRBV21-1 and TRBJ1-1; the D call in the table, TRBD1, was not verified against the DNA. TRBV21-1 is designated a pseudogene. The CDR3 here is CASSKEGDRDEAFF. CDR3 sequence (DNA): TGTGCCAGCAGCAAAGAAGGGGACAGAGATGAAGCTTTCTTT.